Below are 11 T cell receptor beta chains sequenced from a single sample in a study of blood T cell repertoires in COVID-19. Assay: immunoSEQ multiplex PCR; the TCRdb copy retains only in-frame clones and omits some. Altogether 150,000 to 200,000 clones are present, around 90% being singletons, with the ten largest covering about 6.7%. Sequenced: peripheral blood. These receptors all come from a man in his forties or fifties with acute or convalescent COVID-19.

This chain links TRBV9 with TRBJ2-7; TRBD1 matches 9 bases. Germline V lookup: CDR1 SGDLS, CDR2 YYNGEE. This CDR3 is 15 amino acids long. Trimming at V came to 2 bases and at J to 4 bases, leaving 7 bases not matched to a gene. In DNA form, the CDR3 reads TGTGCCAGCAGCGTCACCGACAGGGGGGGATACGAGCAGTACTTC. Translated, it gives CASSVTDRGGYEQYF.

This chain joins TRBV25-1 and TRBJ1-4; 8 bases are a match to TRBD1. V was pared by 5 bases and J by 5 bases, with 7 bases of the junction left unmatched. CDR3 length equals 15 residues. Per germline, CDR1 MGHDK and CDR2 SYGVNS. CDR3 bases: TGTGCCAGCAGTAGGACAGGGACCAGCAATGAAAAACTGTTTTTT. Translating it yields CASSRTGTSNEKLFF.

In its sample, this clone was seen once. The chain joins TRBV29-1 to TRBJ2-5; D is possibly TRBD1 (5 bases). V was cut by 7 bases and J by 5 bases, with 17 bases left in between. The V gene's germline CDR1 is SQVTM and CDR2 ANQGSEA. This CDR3 region has 13 residues. CDR3 sequence: CSAARRGWETQYF. The CDR3 coding sequence is TGCAGCGCCGCCCGTAGGGGCTGGGAGACCCAGTACTTC.

The rearrangement joins TRBV19 to TRBJ1-3; D might be TRBD1 (5 bases). CDR1 and CDR2 (germline): LNHDA, SQIVND (reference sequence). The V gene lost 6 bases and the J gene lost 2 bases, with 8 bases spanning the gap. This CDR3 spans 13 amino acids. The CDR3 loop reads CASSGGPGNTIYF. The CDR3 nucleotides are TGTGCCAGTAGCGGGGGTCCTGGAAACACCATATATTTT.

The V and J genes are TRBV6-5 and TRBJ2-7; TRBD1 aligns across 8 bases. The CDR3 runs to 15 residues. CDR1 and CDR2 (germline): MNHEY, SVGAGI. The V gene end was trimmed by 7 bases and the J gene end by 2 bases; junction bases not matched to a gene: 10. The CDR3 nucleotides are TGTGCCAGCACCAAAACTGGGACAGGTCCCTACGAGCAGTACTTC. This translates into CASTKTGTGPYEQYF.

The J gene is TRBJ2-2, the V gene TRBV13; the match to TRBD2 covers 15 bases. CDR1 is PRHDT, CDR2 FYEKMQ, per germline (reference sequence). The ends lost 5 bases at V and 5 bases at J; junction bases unmatched: 3. The CDR3 extends over 16 amino acids. The chain's CDR3 is CASSTGLAGGTGELFF. CDR3 in DNA: TGTGCCAGCAGCACCGGACTAGCGGGGGGGACCGGGGAGCTGTTTTTT.

The rearrangement uses TRBV5-1 and TRBJ2-7; 9 bases match TRBD1. The CDR3 totals 15 residues. After removal of 4 bases from V and 6 bases from J, the junction contained 11 bases not matched to a gene. In germline, CDR1 is SGHRS, CDR2 YFSETQ. CDR3 nucleotide sequence: TGCGCCAGCAGCCGCCCGGACAGGGGACCTGCCGAGCAGTACTTC. This translates into CASSRPDRGPAEQYF.

V and J are TRBV19 and TRBJ2-3; 12 bases align to TRBD1. From germline, CDR1 is LNHDA and CDR2 SQIVND (reference sequence). J lost 2 bases, V lost 8 bases, and 11 bases had no gene match. The CDR3 spans 17 residues. CDR3 residues: CASASLPGQGATDTQYF. The CDR3 coding sequence is TGTGCCAGTGCGTCCTTACCGGGACAGGGGGCCACAGATACGCAGTATTTT.

The chain combines TRBV29-1 with TRBJ1-4, with 7 bases identical to TRBD1. CDR3 size: 13 residues. CDR1 is SQVTM and CDR2 is ANQGSEA in the germline V gene. Trimming cost V 6 bases and J 8 bases; bases outside gene matches: 9. CDR3 residues: CSVGGRGEEKLFF. CDR3 DNA: TGCAGCGTCGGGGGCAGGGGGGAGGAAAAACTGTTTTTT.

The chain has TRBV27 and TRBJ1-1; TRBD1 aligns across 7 bases. With 4 bases clipped from V and 1 base from J, the junction kept 3 bases outside the gene matches. The length of the CDR3 is 14 residues. CDR1 and CDR2 (germline): MNHEY, SMNVEV (reference sequence). This chain's CDR3 is CASSYRGKNTEAFF. The CDR3 coding sequence is TGTGCCAGCAGTTACAGGGGTAAGAACACTGAAGCTTTCTTT.

The V and J genes are TRBV11-3 and TRBJ2-3; tentatively, D is TRBD2 (6 bases). V was cut by 4 bases and J by 1 base, with 9 bases left in between. This CDR3 contains 14 residues. Germline CDR1 SGHNT, CDR2 YENEEA. CDR3 in DNA: TGTGCCAGCAGCTCGGGACTCCGCACAGATACGCAGTATTTT. Its protein product is CASSSGLRTDTQYF.